The 15 T cell receptor beta chains below come from one sample, sequenced in a study of T cell repertoires in cytomegalovirus infection. The antigens of these receptors remain unknown. One entry per CDR3 protein, called by TCRdb with MiXCR from the reads. Here the sample spans around 430,000 distinct CDR3 sequences, roughly 46% being singletons. The specimen comprised cultured PBMCs, sampled from culture after CMV antigen stimulation. These receptor sequences come from a human donor in good health (CMV status not recorded). Some clones in this sample may be carry-over from other donors' samples.

This clonotype was observed at least ten times. The chain is built from TRBV7-2 and TRBJ2-3; D is ambiguous. V lost 5 bases to trimming and J lost 5 bases, with 8 bases between them. This CDR3 region has 12 residues. The V gene's germline CDR1 is SGHTA and CDR2 FQGNSA. CDR3 in DNA: TGTGCCAGCAGCGTCAAGGGAGATACGCAGTATTTT. Protein: CASSVKGDTQYF.

This clonotype was picked up a small number of times. In DNA, the CDR3 is TGTGCCAGCAGCCCCGGGCGCGGGGTTTACCAAGAGACCCAGTACTTC. Translated: CASSPGRGVYQETQYF. J is TRBJ2-5 and V is TRBV5-3; D is perhaps TRBD2 (6 bases). TRBV5-3 is filed as an ORF, its function uncertain. The CDR3 has 16 residues. Between the trimmed V and J ends, which lost 8 bases and 0 bases, there was a span of 20 bases.

This clonotype appeared a few times. V is TRBV7-9 and J is TRBJ2-7; D remains ambiguous. This CDR3 is 12 amino acids long. Germline lookup yields CDR1 SEHNR and CDR2 FQNEAQ (reference sequence). V was shortened by 2 bases and J by 4 bases, with 6 bases between the two germline ends. CDR3 loop: CASSLTNYEQYF. CDR3 sequence (DNA): TGTGCCAGCAGCTTAACTAATTACGAGCAGTACTTC.

This clonotype was recorded a few times. This chain uses TRBV12-5 with TRBJ2-3; D is uncertain. Trimming pared 6 bases from V and 2 bases from J, leaving 9 bases between. Germline CDR1 is LGHNT and CDR2 is FRNRAP. The CDR3 spans 13 residues. The CDR3 protein is CASGGPYTDTQYF. The CDR3 nucleotides read TGTGCTAGTGGCGGACCCTACACAGATACGCAGTATTTT.

This clonotype was detected a few times. Germline is not matched at one junction end, which may reflect a read error. CDR3: CASRGQGTNGQFF. CDR3 nucleotides: TGTGCCAGCAGGGGACAGGGGACTAATGGGCAGTTCTTC. The genes are TRBV6-2 or TRBV6-3 and TRBJ2-1; 10 bases match TRBD1. CDR3 size: 13 residues. The germline CDR1 and CDR2 sequences are MNHEY and SVGEGT.

J is TRBJ2-7 and V is TRBV6-6; possible D gene TRBD1, 5 bases. CDR3 length: 17 amino acids. The V end was cut by 9 bases, the J end by 7 bases, with 31 bases between. CDR1 is MNHNY, CDR2 SVGAGI, per germline (reference sequence). This chain's CDR3 is CASSGVRVSRTYGEQYF. Written as DNA, the CDR3 is TGTGCCAGTTCTGGGGTCAGGGTTTCTCGGACCTACGGGGAGCAGTACTTC.

The chain joins TRBV7-2 to TRBJ2-2; 12 bases line up with TRBD2. Germline V CDR1 and CDR2: SGHTA, FQGNSA. CDR3 length: 15 residues. Trimming took 4 bases from V and 9 from J; bases not matched to a gene: 6. The DNA of the CDR3 is TGTGCCAGCAGCTATCCGGGACTAGCGGGCCGGGAGCTGTTTTTT. Translating it yields CASSYPGLAGRELFF.

This clonotype has just a few counts. Here the CDR3 DNA reads TGTGCCAGCAGTACCAATAGTGAGGGGGGTCTGGATACGCAGTATTTT. Translated, it gives CASSTNSEGGLDTQYF. The V and J genes are TRBV12-3 or TRBV12-4 and TRBJ2-3; D is tentatively TRBD1 or TRBD2 (6 bases each). V gave up 5 bases and J gave up 6 bases, with 21 bases separating them. The CDR3 totals 16 residues.

This chain joins TRBV7-6 and TRBJ1-1; unclear D gene. This CDR3 spans 14 amino acids. Germline CDR1 reads SGHVS; CDR2 reads FNYEAQ. V lost 2 bases to trimming and J lost 0 bases, with 7 bases between them. DNA for the CDR3: TGTGCCAGCAGCTTACGGGAGATGAACACTGAAGCTTTCTTT. This sequence encodes CASSLREMNTEAFF.

This clonotype was counted a few times. The J gene is TRBJ2-2, the V gene TRBV7-6, with 11 bases identical to TRBD2. Trimming took 4 bases from V and 5 from J; bases not matched to a gene: 3. This CDR3 region has 15 residues. CDR1 SGHVS and CDR2 FNYEAQ come from the germline V gene. The CDR3 DNA follows: TGTGCCAGCAGCTCACTAGCGGGAGATACCGGGGAGCTGTTTTTT. Its translation is CASSSLAGDTGELFF. The full variable domain, completed using reference TRBV7-6 and TRBJ2-2, is GAGVSQSPRYKVTKRGQDVALRCDPISGHVSLYWYRQALGQGPEFLTYFNYEAQQDKSGLPNDRFSAERPEGSISTLTIQRTEQRDSAMYRCASSSLAGDTGELFFGEGSRLTVL.

This clonotype has a handful of counts. The chain is built from TRBV6-1 and TRBJ1-5, with D possibly matching TRBD1 (6 bases). This CDR3 is 16 amino acids long. V was clipped by 6 bases and J by 3 bases, with 18 bases between them. Germline V lookup: CDR1 MNHNS, CDR2 SASEGT. This chain's CDR3 is CASRDNRVVYNQPQHF. The CDR3 DNA reads TGTGCCAGCAGAGACAACAGGGTAGTTTACAATCAGCCCCAGCATTTT.

The chain is built from TRBV30 and TRBJ2-1; 11 positions match TRBD2. J gave up 9 bases and V 2 bases, and 15 bases lay outside the gene matches. CDR1 is GTSNPN, CDR2 SVGIG, per germline (reference sequence). This CDR3 is 17 amino acids long. The CDR3 DNA reads as TGTGCCTGGAGTACCCGGTGGCTAGCGGGAGGAATCGGTGAGCAGTTCTTC. It yields the protein CAWSTRWLAGGIGEQFF.

CDR3 sequence: CAISEPAVNTIYF. The CDR3 nucleotides are TGTGCCATCAGTGAGCCCGCTGTGAACACCATATATTTT. The chain is built from TRBV10-3 and TRBJ1-3; D is unresolved. V shed 2 bases and J shed 7 bases, with 9 bases lying between them. CDR1 and CDR2 from the germline V gene are ENHRY and SYGVKD. This CDR3 spans 13 amino acids.

Written as DNA, the CDR3 is TGTGCCAGTAGTATACCTACCCGAGGGGGTCAGCCCCAGCATTTT. Translation gives CASSIPTRGGQPQHF. This sequence joins TRBV19 and TRBJ1-5, with TRBD1 as a possible D gene (6 bases). Germline V gene lookup returns CDR1 LNHDA and CDR2 SQIVND (reference sequence). CDR3 length: 15 residues. V was pared by 2 bases and J by 6 bases, with 14 bases between.

This chain uses TRBV20-1 with TRBJ1-6; 8 bases map to TRBD1. From germline, CDR1 is DFQATT and CDR2 SNEGSKA (reference sequence). There are 13 residues in the CDR3. V dropped 2 bases and J dropped 9; count of bases not matched to a gene: 3. CDR3 nucleotide sequence: TGCAGTGCTAGAATACAGGGGGGTTCACCCCTCCACTTT. Amino acids: CSARIQGGSPLHF.